The present T cell receptor (beta chain) was sequenced within a study of blood T cells in healthy people across ages. V trimming: 3 bases; J trimming: 1 base; junction bases outside the gene matches: 8. The length of the CDR3 is 16 residues. CDR1 is LGHNA, CDR2 YSLEER, per germline. Together with a sample-barcoded 5' primer, a J-beta primer mix was included in a second PCR lasting about 6 to 11 cycles. TCRdb ran MiXCR on the 5' RACE reads and lists one entry per CDR3 protein. The sample carries 1.5 million to 2 million distinct CDR3 sequences, less than 50% recorded once. No fewer than 5.5 micrograms of total RNA were isolated from every sample.

This chain joins TRBV4-3 and TRBJ1-2; the match to TRBD1 covers 7 bases. The clonotype originates from a woman aged 40 to 49 in good health. The specimen was blood. CDR3 nucleotide sequence: TGCGCCAGCAGCCATGCGCGACAGGGCCATAACTATGGCTACACCTTC. This codes for CASSHARQGHNYGYTF.